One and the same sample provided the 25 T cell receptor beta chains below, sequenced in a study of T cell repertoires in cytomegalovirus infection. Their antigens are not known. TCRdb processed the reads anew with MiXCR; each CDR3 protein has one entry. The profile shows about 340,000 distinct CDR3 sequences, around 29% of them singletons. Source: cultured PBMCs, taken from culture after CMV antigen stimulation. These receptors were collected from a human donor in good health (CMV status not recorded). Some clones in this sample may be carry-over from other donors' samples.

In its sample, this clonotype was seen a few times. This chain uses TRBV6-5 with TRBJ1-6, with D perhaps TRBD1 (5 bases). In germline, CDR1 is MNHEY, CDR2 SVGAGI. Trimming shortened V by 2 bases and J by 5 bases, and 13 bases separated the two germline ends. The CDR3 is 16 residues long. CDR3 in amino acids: CASSYGIGGNNSPLHF. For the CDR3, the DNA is TGTGCCAGCAGTTACGGGATTGGGGGGAATAATTCACCCCTCCACTTT.

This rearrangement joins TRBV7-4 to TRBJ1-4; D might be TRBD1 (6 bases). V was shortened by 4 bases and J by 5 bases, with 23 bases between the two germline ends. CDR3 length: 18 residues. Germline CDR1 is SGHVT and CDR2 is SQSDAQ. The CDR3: CASSSTSRDDRKNEKLFF. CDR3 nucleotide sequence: TGTGCCAGCAGCTCTACAAGTAGGGACGACAGGAAGAATGAAAAACTGTTTTTT. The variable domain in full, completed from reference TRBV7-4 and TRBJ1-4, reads GAGVSQSPRYKVAKRGRDVALRCDSISGHVTLYWYRQTLGQGSEVLTYSQSDAQRDKSGRPSGRFSAERPERSVSTLKIQRTEQGDSAVYLCASSSTSRDDRKNEKLFFGSGTQLSVL.

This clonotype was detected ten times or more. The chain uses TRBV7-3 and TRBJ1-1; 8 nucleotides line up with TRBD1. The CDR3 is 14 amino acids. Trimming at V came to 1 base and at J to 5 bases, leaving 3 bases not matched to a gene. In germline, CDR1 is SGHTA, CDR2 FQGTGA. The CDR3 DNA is TGTGCCAGCAGCTTAAGTCAGGGGGCAACTGAAGCTTTCTTT. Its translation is CASSLSQGATEAFF.

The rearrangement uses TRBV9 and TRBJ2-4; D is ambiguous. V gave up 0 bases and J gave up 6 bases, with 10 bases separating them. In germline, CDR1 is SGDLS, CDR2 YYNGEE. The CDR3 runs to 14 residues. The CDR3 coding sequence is TGTGCCAGCAGCGTAGGACAATTGGGAAACATTCAGTACTTC. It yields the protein CASSVGQLGNIQYF.

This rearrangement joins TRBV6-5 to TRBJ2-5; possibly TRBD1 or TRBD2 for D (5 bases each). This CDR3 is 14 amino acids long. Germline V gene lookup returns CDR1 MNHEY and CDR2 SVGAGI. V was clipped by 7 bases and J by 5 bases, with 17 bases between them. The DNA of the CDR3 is TGTGCCAGCACCACGGGGCCGCCCGGGGAGACCCAGTACTTC. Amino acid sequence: CASTTGPPGETQYF.

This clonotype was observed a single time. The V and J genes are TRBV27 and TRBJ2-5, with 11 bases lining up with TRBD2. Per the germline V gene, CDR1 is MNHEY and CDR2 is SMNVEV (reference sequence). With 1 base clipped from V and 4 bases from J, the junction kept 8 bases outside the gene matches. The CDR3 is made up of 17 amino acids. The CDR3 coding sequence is TGTGCCAGCAGTTTATGGGCTGGGACTAGCGGTGCAGAGACCCAGTACTTC. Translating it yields CASSLWAGTSGAETQYF.

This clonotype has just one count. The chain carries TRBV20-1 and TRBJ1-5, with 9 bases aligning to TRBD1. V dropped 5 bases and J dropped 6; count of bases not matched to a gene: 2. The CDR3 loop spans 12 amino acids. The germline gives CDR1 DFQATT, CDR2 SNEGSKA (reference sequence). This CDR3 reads CSAGDRAQPQHF. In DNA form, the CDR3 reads TGCAGTGCTGGGGACAGGGCTCAGCCCCAGCATTTT.

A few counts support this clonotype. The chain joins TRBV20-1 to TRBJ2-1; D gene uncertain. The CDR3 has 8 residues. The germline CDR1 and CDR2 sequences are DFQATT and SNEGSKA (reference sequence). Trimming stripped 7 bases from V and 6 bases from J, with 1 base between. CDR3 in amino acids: CSGNEQFF. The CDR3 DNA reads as TGCAGTGGCAATGAGCAGTTCTTC.

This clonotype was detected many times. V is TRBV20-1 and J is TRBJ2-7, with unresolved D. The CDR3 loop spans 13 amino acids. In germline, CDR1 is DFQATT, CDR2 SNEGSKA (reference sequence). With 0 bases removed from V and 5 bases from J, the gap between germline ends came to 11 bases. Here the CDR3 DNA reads TGCAGTGCTAGAGACTCTACTCGGGACGAGCAGTACTTC. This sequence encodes CSARDSTRDEQYF.

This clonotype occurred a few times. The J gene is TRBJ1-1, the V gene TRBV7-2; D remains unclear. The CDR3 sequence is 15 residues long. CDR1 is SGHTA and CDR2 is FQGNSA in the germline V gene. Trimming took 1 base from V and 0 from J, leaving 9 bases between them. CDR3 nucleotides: TGTGCCAGCAGCTTAGGGGTTCGAATGAACACTGAAGCTTTCTTT. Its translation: CASSLGVRMNTEAFF.

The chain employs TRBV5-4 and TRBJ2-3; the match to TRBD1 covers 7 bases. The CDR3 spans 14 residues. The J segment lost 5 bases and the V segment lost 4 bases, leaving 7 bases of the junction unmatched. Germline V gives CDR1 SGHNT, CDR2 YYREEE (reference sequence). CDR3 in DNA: TGTGCCAGCAGCCGGGACAGATCGGGAGATACGCAGTATTTT. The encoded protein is CASSRDRSGDTQYF.

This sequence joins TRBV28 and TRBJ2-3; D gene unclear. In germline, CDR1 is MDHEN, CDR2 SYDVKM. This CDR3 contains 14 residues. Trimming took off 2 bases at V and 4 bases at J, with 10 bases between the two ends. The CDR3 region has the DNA TGTGCCAGCAGTTTACGGATAAACCCAGATACGCAGTATTTT. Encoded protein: CASSLRINPDTQYF. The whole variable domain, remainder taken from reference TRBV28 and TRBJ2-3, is DVKVTQSSRYLVKRTGEKVFLECVQDMDHENMFWYRQDPGLGLRLIYFSYDVKMKEKGDIPEGYSVSREKKERFSLILESASTNQTSMYLCASSLRINPDTQYFGPGTRLTVL.

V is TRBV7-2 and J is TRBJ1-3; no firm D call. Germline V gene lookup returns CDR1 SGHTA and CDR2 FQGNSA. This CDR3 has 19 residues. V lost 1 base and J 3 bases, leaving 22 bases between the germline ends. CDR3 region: CASSLVSGNLYVFGNTIYF. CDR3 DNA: TGTGCCAGCAGCTTAGTGTCTGGAAACCTATACGTGTTTGGAAACACCATATATTTT.

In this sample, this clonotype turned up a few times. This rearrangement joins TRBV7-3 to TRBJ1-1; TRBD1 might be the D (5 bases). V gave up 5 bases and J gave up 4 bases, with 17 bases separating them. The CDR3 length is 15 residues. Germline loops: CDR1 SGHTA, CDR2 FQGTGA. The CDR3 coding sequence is TGTGCCAGCAGCGAATTAAAACAGGTCCCCACTGAAGCTTTCTTT. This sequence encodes CASSELKQVPTEAFF.

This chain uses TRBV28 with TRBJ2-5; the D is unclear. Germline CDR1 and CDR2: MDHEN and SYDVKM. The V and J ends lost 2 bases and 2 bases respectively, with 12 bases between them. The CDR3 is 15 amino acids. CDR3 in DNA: TGTGCCAGCAGTTTACCCCGGGCCCAGCAAGAGACCCAGTACTTC. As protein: CASSLPRAQQETQYF.

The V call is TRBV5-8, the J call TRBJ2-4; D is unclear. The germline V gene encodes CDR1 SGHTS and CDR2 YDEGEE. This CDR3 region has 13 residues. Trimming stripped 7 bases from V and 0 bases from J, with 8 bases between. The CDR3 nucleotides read TGTGCCAGCTCTTCTCTAGCCAAAAACATTCAGTACTTC. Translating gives CASSSLAKNIQYF.

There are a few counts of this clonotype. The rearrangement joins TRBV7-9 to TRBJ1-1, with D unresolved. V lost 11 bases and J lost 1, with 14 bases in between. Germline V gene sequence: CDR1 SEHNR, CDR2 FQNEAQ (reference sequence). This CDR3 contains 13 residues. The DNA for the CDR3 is TGTGCCTTAAGTCCGGCCCCGAACACTGAAGCTTTCTTT. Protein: CALSPAPNTEAFF. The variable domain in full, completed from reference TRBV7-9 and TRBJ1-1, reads DTGVSQNPRHKITKRGQNVTFRCDPISEHNRLYWYRQTLGQGPEFLTYFQNEAQLEKSRLLSDRFSAERPKGSFSTLEIQRTEQGDSAMYLCALSPAPNTEAFFGQGTRLTVV.

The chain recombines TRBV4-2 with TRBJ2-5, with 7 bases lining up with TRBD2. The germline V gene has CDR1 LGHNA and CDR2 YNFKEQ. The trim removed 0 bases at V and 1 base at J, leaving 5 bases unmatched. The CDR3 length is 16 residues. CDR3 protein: CASSQEKGGVQETQYF. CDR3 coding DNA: TGTGCCAGCAGCCAAGAGAAGGGAGGGGTCCAAGAGACCCAGTACTTC.

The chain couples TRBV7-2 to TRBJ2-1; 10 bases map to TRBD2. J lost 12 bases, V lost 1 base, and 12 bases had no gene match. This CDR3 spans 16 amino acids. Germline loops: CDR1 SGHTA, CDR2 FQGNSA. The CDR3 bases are TGTGCCAGCAGCTTAGGAAGGACTAGCGGACTATCGACGCAGTTCTTC. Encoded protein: CASSLGRTSGLSTQFF. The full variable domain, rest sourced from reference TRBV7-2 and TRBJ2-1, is GAGVSQSPSNKVTEKGKDVELRCDPISGHTALYWYRQSLGQGLEFLIYFQGNSAPDKSGLPSDRFSAERTGGSVSTLTIQRTQQEDSAVYLCASSLGRTSGLSTQFFGPGTRLTVL.

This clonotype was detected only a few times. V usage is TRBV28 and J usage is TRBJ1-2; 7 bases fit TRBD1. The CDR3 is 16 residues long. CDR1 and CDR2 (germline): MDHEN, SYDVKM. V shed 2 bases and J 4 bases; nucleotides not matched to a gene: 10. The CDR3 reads CASSLGLDRVPYGYTF. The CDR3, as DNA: TGTGCCAGCAGTTTAGGACTCGACAGGGTTCCCTATGGCTACACCTTC.

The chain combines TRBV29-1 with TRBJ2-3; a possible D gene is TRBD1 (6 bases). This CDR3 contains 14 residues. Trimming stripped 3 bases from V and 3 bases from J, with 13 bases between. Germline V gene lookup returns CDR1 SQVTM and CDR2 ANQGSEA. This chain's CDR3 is CSVDAGDRTDTQYF. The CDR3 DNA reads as TGCAGCGTTGACGCAGGGGATAGAACAGATACGCAGTATTTT.

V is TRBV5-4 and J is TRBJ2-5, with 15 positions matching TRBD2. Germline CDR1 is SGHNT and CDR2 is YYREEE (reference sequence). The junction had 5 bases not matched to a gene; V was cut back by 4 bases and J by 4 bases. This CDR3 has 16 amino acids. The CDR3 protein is CASSRGLAGGRETQYF. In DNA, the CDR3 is TGTGCCAGCAGCCGCGGACTAGCGGGGGGGCGAGAGACCCAGTACTTC.

The CDR3 protein is CASSFGGGNIQYF. For the CDR3, the DNA is TGTGCCAGCAGTTTTGGGGGCGGTAACATTCAGTACTTC. V and J are TRBV28 and TRBJ2-4, with a possible D match to TRBD1 (6 bases). CDR1 is MDHEN and CDR2 is SYDVKM in the germline V gene. The CDR3 runs to 13 residues. V lost 3 bases to trimming and J lost 7 bases, with 10 bases between them.

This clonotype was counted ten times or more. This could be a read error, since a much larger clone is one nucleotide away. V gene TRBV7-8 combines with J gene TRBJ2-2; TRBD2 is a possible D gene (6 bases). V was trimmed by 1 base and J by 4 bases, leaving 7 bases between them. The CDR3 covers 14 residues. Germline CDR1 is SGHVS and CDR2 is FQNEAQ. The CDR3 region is CASSLGGTTGELFF. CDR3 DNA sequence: TGTGCCAGCAGCTTAGGCGGGACCACCGGGGAGCTGTTTTTT.

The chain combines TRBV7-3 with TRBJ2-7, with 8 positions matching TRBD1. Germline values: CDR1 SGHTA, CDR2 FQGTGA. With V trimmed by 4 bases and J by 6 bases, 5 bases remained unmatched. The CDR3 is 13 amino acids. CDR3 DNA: TGTGCCAGCAGCTCCACTGACAGGGGCGAGCAGTACTTC. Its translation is CASSSTDRGEQYF.